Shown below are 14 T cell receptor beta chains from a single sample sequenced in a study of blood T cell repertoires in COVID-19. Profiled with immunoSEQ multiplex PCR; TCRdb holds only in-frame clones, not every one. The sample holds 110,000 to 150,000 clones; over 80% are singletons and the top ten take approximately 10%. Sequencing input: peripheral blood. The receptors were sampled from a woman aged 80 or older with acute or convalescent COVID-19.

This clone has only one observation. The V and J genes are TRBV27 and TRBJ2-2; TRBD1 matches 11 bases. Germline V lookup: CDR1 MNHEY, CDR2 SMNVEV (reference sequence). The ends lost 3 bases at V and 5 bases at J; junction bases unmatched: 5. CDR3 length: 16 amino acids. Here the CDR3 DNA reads TGTGCCAGCAGTTTGGACAGGGGGCGAGGGACCGGGGAGCTGTTTTTT. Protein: CASSLDRGRGTGELFF.

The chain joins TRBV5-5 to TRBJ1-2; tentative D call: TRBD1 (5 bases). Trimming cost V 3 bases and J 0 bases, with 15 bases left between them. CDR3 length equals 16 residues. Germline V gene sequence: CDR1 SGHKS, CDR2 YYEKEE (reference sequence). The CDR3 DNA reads TGTGCCAGCAGCTCCCACACCGGGACTGCTAACTATGGCTACACCTTC. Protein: CASSSHTGTANYGYTF.

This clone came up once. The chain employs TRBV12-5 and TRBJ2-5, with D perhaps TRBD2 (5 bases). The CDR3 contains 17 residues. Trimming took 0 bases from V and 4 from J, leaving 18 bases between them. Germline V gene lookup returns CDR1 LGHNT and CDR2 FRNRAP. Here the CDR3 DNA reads TGTGCTAGTGGTTTGGTATCGGGGATCCCCGGTGGAGAGACCCAGTACTTC. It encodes CASGLVSGIPGGETQYF.

CDR3 DNA sequence: TGCGCCAGTGGACTAGCGGGGGGATCCTACAATGAGCAGTTCTTC. Its protein product is CASGLAGGSYNEQFF. This chain uses TRBV5-1 with TRBJ2-1, with TRBD2 matching 14 bases. The V and J ends lost 8 bases and 1 base, in that order; junction bases with no gene match: 2. From germline, CDR1 is SGHRS and CDR2 YFSETQ. This CDR3 has 15 residues.

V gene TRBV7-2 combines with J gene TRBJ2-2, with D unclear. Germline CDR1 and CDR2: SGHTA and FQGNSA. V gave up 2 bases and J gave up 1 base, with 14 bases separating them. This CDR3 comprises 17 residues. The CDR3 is CASSLYPAQMNTGELFF. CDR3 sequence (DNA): TGTGCCAGCAGCTTATATCCCGCCCAGATGAACACCGGGGAGCTGTTTTTT.

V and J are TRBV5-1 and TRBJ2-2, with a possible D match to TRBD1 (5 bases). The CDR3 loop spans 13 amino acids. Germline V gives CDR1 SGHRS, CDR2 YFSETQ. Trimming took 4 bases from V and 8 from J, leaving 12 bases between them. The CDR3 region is CASSRGPSGELFF. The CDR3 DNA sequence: TGCGCCAGCAGCAGGGGTCCTTCTGGGGAGCTGTTTTTT.

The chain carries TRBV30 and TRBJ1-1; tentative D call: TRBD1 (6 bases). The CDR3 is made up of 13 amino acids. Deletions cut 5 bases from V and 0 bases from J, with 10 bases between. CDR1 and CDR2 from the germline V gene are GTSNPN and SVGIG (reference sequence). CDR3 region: CAWGQRMNTEAFF. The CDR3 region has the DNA TGTGCCTGGGGACAGCGTATGAACACTGAAGCTTTCTTT.

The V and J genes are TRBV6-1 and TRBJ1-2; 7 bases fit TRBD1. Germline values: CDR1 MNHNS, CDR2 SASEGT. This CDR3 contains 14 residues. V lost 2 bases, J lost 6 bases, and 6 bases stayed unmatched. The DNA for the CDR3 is TGTGCCAGCAGTGAAACAGGGGTTATTCATGGCTACACCTTC. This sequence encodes CASSETGVIHGYTF.

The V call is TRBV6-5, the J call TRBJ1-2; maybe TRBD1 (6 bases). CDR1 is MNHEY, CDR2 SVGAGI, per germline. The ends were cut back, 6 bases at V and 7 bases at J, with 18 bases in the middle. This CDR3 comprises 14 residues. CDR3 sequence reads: CASSQGGGRLGYTF. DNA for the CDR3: TGTGCCAGCAGCCAGGGCGGGGGCAGACTTGGCTACACCTTC.

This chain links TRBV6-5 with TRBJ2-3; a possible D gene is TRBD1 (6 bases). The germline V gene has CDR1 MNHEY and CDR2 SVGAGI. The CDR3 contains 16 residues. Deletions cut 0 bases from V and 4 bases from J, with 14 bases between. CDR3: CASSYSVTGGPDTQYF. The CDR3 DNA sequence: TGTGCCAGCAGTTACTCCGTGACAGGAGGCCCAGATACGCAGTATTTT.

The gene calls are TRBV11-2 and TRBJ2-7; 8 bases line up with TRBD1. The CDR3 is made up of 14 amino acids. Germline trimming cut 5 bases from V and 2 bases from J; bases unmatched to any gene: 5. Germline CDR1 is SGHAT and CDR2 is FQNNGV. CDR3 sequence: CASSLGQGPYEQYF. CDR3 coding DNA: TGTGCCAGCAGCCTAGGACAGGGCCCCTACGAGCAGTACTTC.

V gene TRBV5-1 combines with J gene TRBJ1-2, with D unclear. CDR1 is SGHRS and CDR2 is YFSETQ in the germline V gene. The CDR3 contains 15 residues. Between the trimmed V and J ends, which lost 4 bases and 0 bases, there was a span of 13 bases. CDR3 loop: CASSPSGSANYGYTF. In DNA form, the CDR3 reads TGCGCCAGCAGCCCTTCAGGATCAGCTAACTATGGCTACACCTTC.

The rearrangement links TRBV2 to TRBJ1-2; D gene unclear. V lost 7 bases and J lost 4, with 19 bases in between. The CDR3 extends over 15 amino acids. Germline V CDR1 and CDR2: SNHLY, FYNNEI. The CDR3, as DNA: TGTGCCAGCATCCCGGGGAGGATTTCAGGCTATGGCTACACCTTC. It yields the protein CASIPGRISGYGYTF.

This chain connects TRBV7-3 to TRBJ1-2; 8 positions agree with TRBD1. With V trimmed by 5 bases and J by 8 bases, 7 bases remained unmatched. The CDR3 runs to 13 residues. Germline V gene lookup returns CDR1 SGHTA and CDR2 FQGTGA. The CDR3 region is CASSATGGGGYTF. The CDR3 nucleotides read TGTGCCAGCAGCGCAACAGGGGGTGGCGGCTACACCTTC.